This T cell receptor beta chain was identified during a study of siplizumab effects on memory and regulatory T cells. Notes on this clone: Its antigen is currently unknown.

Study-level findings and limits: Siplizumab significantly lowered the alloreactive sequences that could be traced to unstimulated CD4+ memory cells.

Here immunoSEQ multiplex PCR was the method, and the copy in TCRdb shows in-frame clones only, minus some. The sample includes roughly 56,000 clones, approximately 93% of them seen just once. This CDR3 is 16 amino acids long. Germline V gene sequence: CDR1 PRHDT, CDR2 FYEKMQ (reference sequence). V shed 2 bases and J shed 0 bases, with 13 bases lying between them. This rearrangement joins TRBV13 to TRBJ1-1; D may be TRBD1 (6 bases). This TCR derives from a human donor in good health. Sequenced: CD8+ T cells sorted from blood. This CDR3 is CASSLRTVPMNTEAFF. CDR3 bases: TGTGCCAGCAGCTTAAGGACAGTGCCGATGAACACTGAAGCTTTCTTT.